Listed here are 32 T cell receptor beta chains from one sample, sequenced in a study of CD8+CD57+ T cells in acquired aplastic anemia. The template for TCR beta VDJ and CDR3 sequence profiling was genomic DNA. TCRdb reprocessed the reads with MiXCR, giving one entry per CDR3 protein. Counted here are 250,000 to 350,000 distinct CDR3 sequences, 45% to 70% occurring once; the ten biggest clones make up under 8.5%. Specimen: sorted CD4+, CD8+, or CD8+CD57+ T cells (not recorded which) from PBMCs. These receptors originate from a human donor with severe aplastic anemia or a healthy control (not recorded which).

Notes on this clonotype: Here the CDR3 omits its conserved ending phenylalanine or tryptophan, so a read error is the likely source. V gene TRBV18 combines with J gene TRBJ2-5, with D hard to call. V dropped 0 bases and J dropped 3 bases, with 11 bases sitting between them. Germline CDR1 and CDR2: KGHSH and LQKENI. The CDR3 is made up of 15 amino acids. Here the CDR3 DNA reads TGTGCCAGCTCACCACCAGGGTGGGTCGAAGAGACCCAGTACCTC. Translated, it gives CASSPPGWVEETQYL.

V gene TRBV29-1 combines with J gene TRBJ2-2; the D call may be TRBD1 or TRBD2 (7 bases each). The CDR3 runs to 14 residues. V was cut by 6 bases and J by 0 bases, with 11 bases left in between. Germline V CDR1 and CDR2: SQVTM, ANQGSEA. The CDR3 sequence is CSVGGTANTGELFF. CDR3 in DNA: TGCAGCGTGGGGGGGACAGCGAACACCGGGGAGCTGTTTTTT.

The rearrangement joins TRBV10-3 to TRBJ2-3, with 16 positions matching TRBD2. V trimming: 3 bases; J trimming: 0 bases; junction bases outside the gene matches: 6. CDR1 ENHRY and CDR2 SYGVKD come from the germline V gene. The CDR3 totals 19 residues. CDR3 sequence reads: CAISDSGTSGGVSTDTQYF. CDR3 coding DNA: TGTGCCATCAGTGACTCCGGGACTAGCGGGGGGGTCAGCACAGATACGCAGTATTTT.

This clonotype was observed many times. The V and J genes are TRBV3-1 and TRBJ2-5; unclear D gene. CDR1 is LGHDT, CDR2 YNNKEL, per germline (reference sequence). Trimming took off 0 bases at V and 1 base at J, with 9 bases between the two ends. This CDR3 region has 15 residues. CDR3 in DNA: TGTGCCAGCAGCCAAGATGGCCTGGGCCAAGAGACCCAGTACTTC. Encoded protein: CASSQDGLGQETQYF.

This sequence joins TRBV7-8 and TRBJ2-7, with TRBD1 as a possible D gene (5 bases). The CDR3 is 13 amino acids. Germline CDR1 reads SGHVS; CDR2 reads FQNEAQ. Trimming took 5 bases from V and 2 from J, leaving 10 bases between them. The CDR3 region has the DNA TGTGCCAGCAGCCCCGACAGACCCTACGAGCAGTACTTC. Translating it yields CASSPDRPYEQYF. Based on the CDR3 plus reference TRBV7-8 and TRBJ2-7, the full variable domain is GAGVSQSPRYKVAKRGQDVALRCDPISGHVSLFWYQQALGQGPEFLTYFQNEAQLDKSGLPSDRFFAERPEGSVSTLKIQRTQQEDSAVYLCASSPDRPYEQYFGPGTRLTVT.

This clonotype occurred many times. V gene TRBV19 combines with J gene TRBJ2-5; tentatively, D is TRBD1 or TRBD2 (5 bases each). The CDR3 is made up of 15 amino acids. V was clipped by 3 bases and J by 1 base, with 12 bases between them. Germline V gene data show CDR1 as LNHDA and CDR2 as SQIVND (reference sequence). The CDR3 loop reads CASSMGPITQETQYF. The CDR3 DNA reads as TGTGCCAGTAGTATGGGACCGATTACCCAAGAGACCCAGTACTTC.

The CDR3 loop is CASSLGETGDYEQYF. The DNA for the CDR3 is TGCGCCAGCAGCTTGGGTGAGACGGGGGACTACGAGCAGTACTTC. This chain links TRBV5-1 with TRBJ2-7; weak D call: TRBD2 (6 bases). This CDR3 spans 15 amino acids. The V gene's germline CDR1 is SGHRS and CDR2 YFSETQ. Trimming removed 0 bases at V and 3 bases at J, with 13 bases between.

This clonotype occurred a few times. The chain is built from TRBV2 and TRBJ2-2; 7 bases agree with TRBD1. The CDR3 consists of 14 residues. V shed 6 bases and J 3 bases; nucleotides not matched to a gene: 4. Germline V gene sequence: CDR1 SNHLY, CDR2 FYNNEI. CDR3 in amino acids: CASRTGPYTGELFF. CDR3 in DNA: TGTGCCAGCAGGACAGGGCCATACACCGGGGAGCTGTTTTTT.

This clonotype was recorded many times. The rearrangement links TRBV7-2 to TRBJ2-5; no clear D gene. Germline loops: CDR1 SGHTA, CDR2 FQGNSA. The ends were cut back, 6 bases at V and 2 bases at J, with 7 bases in the middle. The CDR3 consists of 12 residues. The CDR3 sequence: CASSLQQETQYF. In DNA form, the CDR3 reads TGTGCCAGCAGTTTACAGCAAGAGACCCAGTACTTC.

The chain couples TRBV29-1 to TRBJ2-7, with 11 nucleotides matching TRBD2. CDR1 and CDR2 (germline): SQVTM, ANQGSEA. V trimming: 8 bases; J trimming: 2 bases; junction bases outside the gene matches: 5. The CDR3 runs 13 residues. The CDR3 DNA reads TGCAGCTCCACTAGCGGGGGAACCTACGAGCAGTACTTC. Translating it yields CSSTSGGTYEQYF.

At least ten counts were recorded for this clonotype. The chain has TRBV7-9 and TRBJ1-6; unclear D gene. This CDR3 comprises 14 residues. V lost 3 bases and J lost 10, with 13 bases in between. Germline V lookup: CDR1 SEHNR, CDR2 FQNEAQ (reference sequence). The CDR3 DNA follows: TGTGCCAGCAGCTTGTATAATCCGGACTCACCCCTCCACTTT. It translates to CASSLYNPDSPLHF.

This chain joins TRBV9 and TRBJ1-6; the D is unclear. Trimming shortened V by 5 bases and J by 13 bases, and 13 bases separated the two germline ends. The CDR3 has 12 amino acids. The V gene's germline CDR1 is SGDLS and CDR2 YYNGEE. This CDR3 is CASSYRAHPLHF. The CDR3 DNA follows: TGTGCCAGCAGTTACCGGGCACATCCCCTCCACTTT.

V usage is TRBV7-9 and J usage is TRBJ2-7; 7 bases line up with TRBD1. V gave up 5 bases and J gave up 7 bases; unmatched junction bases: 5. From germline, CDR1 is SEHNR and CDR2 FQNEAQ (reference sequence). The CDR3 has 12 amino acids. The CDR3 loop reads CASSANRGEQYF. As DNA, the CDR3 is TGTGCCAGCAGCGCCAACAGGGGAGAGCAGTACTTC.

The chain uses TRBV6-1 and TRBJ1-1; a possible D gene is TRBD1 (6 bases). V was cut by 4 bases and J by 0 bases, with 15 bases left in between. CDR3 size: 16 residues. Germline CDR1 is MNHNS and CDR2 is SASEGT. CDR3 in amino acids: CASSAQGTTMNTEAFF. DNA for the CDR3: TGTGCCAGCAGTGCTCAGGGGACGACCATGAACACTGAAGCTTTCTTT.

This clonotype was observed many times. V gene TRBV6-1 combines with J gene TRBJ1-6; TRBD1 aligns across 9 bases. Germline lookup yields CDR1 MNHNS and CDR2 SASEGT. V gave up 6 bases and J gave up 7 bases; unmatched junction bases: 4. There are 14 residues in the CDR3. CDR3 DNA sequence: TGTGCCAGCAGGCCGGGACAGGGCAATTCACCCCTCCACTTT. Its protein product is CASRPGQGNSPLHF.

There are a few counts of this clonotype. A read error may be the cause here, since a much bigger clone is one base away. The conserved closing phenylalanine or tryptophan is absent in this CDR3, likely reflecting a read error. This rearrangement joins TRBV6-5 to TRBJ1-1; D remains unclear. The V and J ends lost 2 bases and 0 bases respectively, with 4 bases between them. The CDR3 is 13 residues long. Germline values: CDR1 MNHEY, CDR2 SVGAGI. The DNA for the CDR3 is TGTGCCAGCAGTTACGACCTGAACACTGAAGCTTTCTCT. It is translated as CASSYDLNTEAFS.

In this sample, this clonotype turned up a few times. The V gene is TRBV7-8, the J gene TRBJ2-7; 7 bases fit TRBD1. J gave up 3 bases and V 2 bases, and 7 bases lay outside the gene matches. CDR3 length: 15 residues. Germline values: CDR1 SGHVS, CDR2 FQNEAQ. CDR3 coding DNA: TGTGCCAGCAGCTTACCCGGGACAGAAGGCTACGAGCAGTACTTC. Its protein is CASSLPGTEGYEQYF.

V and J are TRBV7-9 and TRBJ1-6; D remains unclear. This CDR3 spans 15 amino acids. Germline V lookup: CDR1 SEHNR, CDR2 FQNEAQ (reference sequence). V shed 1 base and J shed 8 bases, with 12 bases lying between them. This CDR3 reads CASSLGWGGDSPLHF. The CDR3 bases are TGTGCCAGCAGCTTAGGGTGGGGAGGCGATTCACCCCTCCACTTT.

The chain employs TRBV7-8 and TRBJ1-2; tentatively, D is TRBD1 (5 bases). V shed 5 bases and J shed 7 bases, with 14 bases lying between them. The CDR3 consists of 13 residues. CDR1 SGHVS and CDR2 FQNEAQ come from the germline V gene. The CDR3 loop is CASSNEGARGYTF. DNA of the CDR3: TGTGCCAGCAGCAACGAAGGGGCCCGTGGCTACACCTTC.

The chain uses TRBV7-8 and TRBJ2-7, with 10 bases lining up with TRBD1. J gave up 5 bases and V 3 bases, and 4 bases lay outside the gene matches. The CDR3 totals 14 residues. Germline CDR1 is SGHVS and CDR2 is FQNEAQ. DNA of the CDR3: TGTGCCAGCAGCTTGTCCGGGACAGGGGACGAGCAGTACTTC. Protein: CASSLSGTGDEQYF. The full variable domain, with the rest looked up from reference TRBV7-8 and TRBJ2-7, is GAGVSQSPRYKVAKRGQDVALRCDPISGHVSLFWYQQALGQGPEFLTYFQNEAQLDKSGLPSDRFFAERPEGSVSTLKIQRTQQEDSAVYLCASSLSGTGDEQYFGPGTRLTVT.

The J gene is TRBJ2-5, the V gene TRBV7-3, with no clear D. From germline, CDR1 is SGHTA and CDR2 FQGTGA. V lost 4 bases and J 6 bases, leaving 18 bases between the germline ends. This CDR3 is built from 15 residues. The CDR3 DNA reads as TGTGCCAGCAGCTCCACTACCGTCCTCAGGAAGACCCAGTACTTC. It translates to CASSSTTVLRKTQYF.

This sequence joins TRBV7-6 and TRBJ2-3; 8 bases match TRBD2. Germline V lookup: CDR1 SGHVS, CDR2 FNYEAQ. The length of the CDR3 is 17 residues. Unmatched junction bases numbered 14, after V lost 7 bases and J lost 2 bases. CDR3 DNA: TGTGCCAGCACCCCAATCACAGGACTAGCTACCACAGATACGCAGTATTTT. Protein product: CASTPITGLATTDTQYF.

In this sample, this clonotype turned up once. The chain employs TRBV7-2 and TRBJ1-1; D is possibly TRBD1 (6 bases). The CDR3 is 15 residues long. V was cut by 5 bases and J by 0 bases, with 13 bases left in between. CDR1 is SGHTA and CDR2 is FQGNSA in the germline V gene. Written as DNA, the CDR3 is TGTGCCAGCAGCGGATCGGGACACCTGAACACTGAAGCTTTCTTT. Translation: CASSGSGHLNTEAFF.

The chain couples TRBV5-6 to TRBJ2-5; 9 bases line up with TRBD2. The length of the CDR3 is 16 residues. The V gene's germline CDR1 is SGHDT and CDR2 YYEEEE. V was clipped by 0 bases and J by 2 bases; unmatched bases: 5. This CDR3 is CASSLAQTSGQETQYF. CDR3 nucleotide sequence: TGTGCCAGCAGCTTGGCGCAGACTAGCGGACAAGAGACCCAGTACTTC.

This chain links TRBV2 with TRBJ2-5; no clear D gene. Germline values: CDR1 SNHLY, CDR2 FYNNEI. Trimming cost V 5 bases and J 7 bases, with 5 bases left between them. The CDR3 contains 10 residues. CDR3 nucleotides: TGTGCCAGCAGTACCGGGACCCAGTACTTC. It codes for CASSTGTQYF. Full variable domain (outside the CDR3, taken from reference TRBV2 and TRBJ2-5): EPEVTQTPSHQVTQMGQEVILRCVPISNHLYFYWYRQILGQKVEFLVSFYNNEISEKSEIFDDQFSVERPDGSNFTLKIRSTKLEDSAMYFCASSTGTQYFGPGTRLLVL.

The chain combines TRBV7-3 with TRBJ1-4; D is undetermined. The V and J ends lost 3 bases and 2 bases respectively, with 7 bases between them. This CDR3 has 14 amino acids. Germline values: CDR1 SGHTA, CDR2 FQGTGA. This chain's CDR3 is CASSLGNTNEKLFF. The CDR3 DNA is TGTGCCAGCAGCTTGGGGAACACTAATGAAAAACTGTTTTTT.

The table lists this clonotype with many counts. This may come from a read error, since a much larger clone is one base off. The chain is built from TRBV25-1 and TRBJ2-3; 7 nucleotides line up with TRBD1. The ends lost 3 bases at V and 2 bases at J; junction bases unmatched: 11. CDR1 and CDR2 (germline): MGHDK, SYGVNS. The CDR3 spans 17 residues. The CDR3, as DNA: TGTGCCAGCAGTGATCCGAGACAGGGTGGTTCCACAGATACGCAGTATTTT. It is translated as CASSDPRQGGSTDTQYF.

This clonotype was seen more than once but under ten times. This chain uses TRBV6-6 with TRBJ1-5; 7 nucleotides agree with TRBD1. From germline, CDR1 is MNHNY and CDR2 SVGAGI (reference sequence). V shed 5 bases, J shed 0 bases, and the junction held 10 bases outside the gene matches. The CDR3 sequence is 17 residues long. CDR3 sequence reads: CASSPRDSLYSNQPQHF. The CDR3 DNA sequence: TGTGCCAGCAGTCCCCGGGACAGCCTATATAGCAATCAGCCCCAGCATTTT.

In its sample, this clonotype was seen many times. V is TRBV7-3 and J is TRBJ2-1; TRBD1 or TRBD2 may be the D gene (5 bases each). Germline CDR1 reads SGHTA; CDR2 reads FQGTGA. Trimming removed 1 base from V and 1 base from J, with 11 bases in between. The CDR3 has 16 amino acids. The CDR3 DNA is TGTGCCAGCAGCTTAATGGGGACGAAGTCCTACAATGAGCAGTTCTTC. Amino acid sequence: CASSLMGTKSYNEQFF.

The chain couples TRBV29-1 to TRBJ1-2; D unresolved. CDR1 and CDR2 (germline): SQVTM, ANQGSEA. The CDR3 loop spans 10 amino acids. V lost 7 bases to trimming and J lost 4 bases, with 7 bases between them. The CDR3 coding sequence is TGCAGCGCCGATCTCTATGGCTACACCTTC. Translation: CSADLYGYTF. Using reference TRBV29-1 and TRBJ1-2 for the parts outside the CDR3, the full variable domain is SAVISQKPSRDICQRGTSLTIQCQVDSQVTMMFWYRQQPGQSLTLIATANQGSEATYESGFVIDKFPISRPNLTFSTLTVSNMSPEDSSIYLCSADLYGYTFGSGTRLTVV.

The V and J genes are TRBV7-2 and TRBJ2-3, with 12 bases matching TRBD2. Trimming cost V 1 base and J 4 bases; bases outside gene matches: 9. CDR3 length equals 18 residues. Looked up from germline, CDR1 is SGHTA and CDR2 is FQGNSA. This chain's CDR3 is CASSLGRRLAGAADTQYF. CDR3 DNA: TGTGCCAGCAGCTTAGGTCGTCGACTAGCGGGGGCGGCAGATACGCAGTATTTT.

The chain combines TRBV7-9 with TRBJ1-1; D ambiguous. The germline V gene encodes CDR1 SEHNR and CDR2 FQNEAQ (reference sequence). The CDR3 extends over 15 amino acids. V was trimmed by 0 bases and J by 2 bases, leaving 10 bases between them. Here the CDR3 reads CASSLAQTRNTEAFF. CDR3 nucleotides: TGTGCCAGCAGCTTAGCTCAAACCCGAAACACTGAAGCTTTCTTT.